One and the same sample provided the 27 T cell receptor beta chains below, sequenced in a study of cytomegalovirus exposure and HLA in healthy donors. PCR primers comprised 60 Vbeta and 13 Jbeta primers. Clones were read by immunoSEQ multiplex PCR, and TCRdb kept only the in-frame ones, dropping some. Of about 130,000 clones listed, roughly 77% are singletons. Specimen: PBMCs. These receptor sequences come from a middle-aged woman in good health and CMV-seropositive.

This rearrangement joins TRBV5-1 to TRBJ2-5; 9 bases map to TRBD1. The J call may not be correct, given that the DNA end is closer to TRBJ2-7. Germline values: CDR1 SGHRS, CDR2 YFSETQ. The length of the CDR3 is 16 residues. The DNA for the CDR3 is TGCGCCAGCAGCTTGGGGTCTGGGACAGGGTCCTACGAGCAGTACTTC. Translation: CASSLGSGTGSYEQYF.

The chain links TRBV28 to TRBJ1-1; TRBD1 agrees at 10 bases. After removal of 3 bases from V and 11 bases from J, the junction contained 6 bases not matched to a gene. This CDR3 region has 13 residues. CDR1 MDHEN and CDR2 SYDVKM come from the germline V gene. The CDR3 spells CASSLTGGRVAFF. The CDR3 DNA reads TGTGCCAGCAGTTTGACAGGGGGCAGGGTGGCTTTCTTT.

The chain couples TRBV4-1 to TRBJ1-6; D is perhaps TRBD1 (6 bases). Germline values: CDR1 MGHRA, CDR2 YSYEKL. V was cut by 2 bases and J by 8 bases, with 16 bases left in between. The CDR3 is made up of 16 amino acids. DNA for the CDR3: TGCGCCAGCAGCCAAAAAATCCGGGACACGGATTCACCCCTCCACTTT. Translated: CASSQKIRDTDSPLHF.

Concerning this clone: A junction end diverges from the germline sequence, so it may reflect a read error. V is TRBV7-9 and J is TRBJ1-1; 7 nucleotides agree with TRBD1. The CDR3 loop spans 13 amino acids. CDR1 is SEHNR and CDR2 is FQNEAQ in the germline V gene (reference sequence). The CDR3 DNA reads TGTTCCAGCGGGACAGTCATGAACACTGAAGCTTTCTTT. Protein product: CSSGTVMNTEAFF.

The CDR3 nucleotides are TGTGCCAGCTCACCACCGTCGGACAGGGGAAACTCTGGGGCCAACGTCCTGACTTTC. Its translation is CASSPPSDRGNSGANVLTF. This sequence joins TRBV18 and TRBJ2-6; 9 bases match TRBD1. V dropped 0 bases and J dropped 0; count of bases not matched to a gene: 6. The CDR3 loop spans 19 amino acids. Germline V gene sequence: CDR1 KGHSH, CDR2 LQKENI.

The CDR3 coding sequence is TGTGCCAGCAGCTTCGAGGGAGGGAGCACAGATACGCAGTATTTT. Translation gives CASSFEGGSTDTQYF. The chain has TRBV5-8 and TRBJ2-3, with 7 bases lining up with TRBD2. The junction had 3 bases not matched to a gene; V was cut back by 2 bases and J by 0 bases. Germline values: CDR1 SGHTS, CDR2 YDEGEE. The CDR3 totals 15 residues. Filled out from reference TRBV5-8 and TRBJ2-3, the complete variable domain reads EAGVTQSPTHLIKTRGQQATLRCSPISGHTSVYWYQQALGLGLQFLLWYDEGEERNRGNFPPRFSGRQFPNYSSELNVNALELEDSALYLCASSFEGGSTDTQYFGPGTRLTVL.

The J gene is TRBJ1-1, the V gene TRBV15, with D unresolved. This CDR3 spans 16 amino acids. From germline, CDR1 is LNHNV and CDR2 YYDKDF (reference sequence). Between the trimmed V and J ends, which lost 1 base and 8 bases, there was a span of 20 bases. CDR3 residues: CATSRGGAGSFSEAFF. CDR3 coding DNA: TGTGCCACCAGCAGAGGGGGAGCGGGATCTTTCTCAGAAGCTTTCTTT.

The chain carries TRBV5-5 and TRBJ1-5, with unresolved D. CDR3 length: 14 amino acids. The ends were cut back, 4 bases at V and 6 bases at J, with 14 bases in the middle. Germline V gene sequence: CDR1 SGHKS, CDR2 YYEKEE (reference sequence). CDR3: CASSLAVSGQPQHF. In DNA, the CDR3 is TGTGCCAGCAGCCTGGCGGTGTCGGGTCAGCCCCAGCATTTT.

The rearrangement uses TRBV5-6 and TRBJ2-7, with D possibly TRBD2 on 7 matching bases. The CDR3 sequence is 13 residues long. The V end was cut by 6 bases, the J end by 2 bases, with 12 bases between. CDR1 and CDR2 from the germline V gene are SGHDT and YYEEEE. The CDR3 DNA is TGTGCCAGCACGCGGGGGCTTACCTACGAGCAGTACTTC. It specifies CASTRGLTYEQYF.

The CDR3 DNA is TGTGCCAGCAGCCTAGGGACAGGTTTCTACGAGCAGTACTTC. Translating it yields CASSLGTGFYEQYF. V gene TRBV7-9 combines with J gene TRBJ2-7; 8 bases fit TRBD1. This CDR3 is built from 14 residues. Germline V gene data show CDR1 as SEHNR and CDR2 as FQNEAQ (reference sequence). Trimming removed 5 bases from V and 3 bases from J; junction bases left unmatched: 6.

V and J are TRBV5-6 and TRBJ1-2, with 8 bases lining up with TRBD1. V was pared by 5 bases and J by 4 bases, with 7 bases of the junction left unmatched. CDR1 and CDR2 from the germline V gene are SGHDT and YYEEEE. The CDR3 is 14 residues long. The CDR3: CASRTTGESYGYTF. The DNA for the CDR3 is TGTGCCAGCAGGACGACAGGGGAAAGCTATGGCTACACCTTC.

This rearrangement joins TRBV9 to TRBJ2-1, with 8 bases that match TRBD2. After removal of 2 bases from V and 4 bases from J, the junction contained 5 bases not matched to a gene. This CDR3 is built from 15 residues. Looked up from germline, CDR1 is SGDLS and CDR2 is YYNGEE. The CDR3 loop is CASSVSGGDYNEQFF. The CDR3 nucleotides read TGTGCCAGCAGCGTTTCCGGGGGGGATTACAATGAGCAGTTCTTC.

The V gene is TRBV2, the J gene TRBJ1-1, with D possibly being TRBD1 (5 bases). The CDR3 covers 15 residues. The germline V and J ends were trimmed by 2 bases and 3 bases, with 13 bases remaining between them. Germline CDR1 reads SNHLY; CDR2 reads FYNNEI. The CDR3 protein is CASSEQGSRDTEAFF. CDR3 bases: TGTGCCAGCAGTGAACAGGGAAGTAGGGACACTGAAGCTTTCTTT.

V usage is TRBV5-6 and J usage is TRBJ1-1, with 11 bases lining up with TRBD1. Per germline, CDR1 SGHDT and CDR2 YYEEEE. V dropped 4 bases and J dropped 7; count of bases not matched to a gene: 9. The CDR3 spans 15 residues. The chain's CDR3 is CASSVPGQGELEAFF. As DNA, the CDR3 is TGTGCCAGCAGCGTACCGGGACAGGGGGAACTTGAAGCTTTCTTT.

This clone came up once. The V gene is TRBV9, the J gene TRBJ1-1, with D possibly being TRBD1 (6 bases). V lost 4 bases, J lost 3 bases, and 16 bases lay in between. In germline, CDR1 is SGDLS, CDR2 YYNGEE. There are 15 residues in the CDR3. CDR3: CASSRSGGWDTEAFF. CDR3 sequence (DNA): TGTGCCAGCAGCCGTTCTGGGGGCTGGGACACTGAAGCTTTCTTT.

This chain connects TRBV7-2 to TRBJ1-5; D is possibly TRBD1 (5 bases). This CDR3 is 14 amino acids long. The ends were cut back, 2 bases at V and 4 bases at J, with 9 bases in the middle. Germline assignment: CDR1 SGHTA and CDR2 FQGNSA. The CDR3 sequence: CASSLRGGNQPQHF. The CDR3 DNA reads TGTGCCAGCAGCTTACGGGGGGGAAATCAGCCCCAGCATTTT. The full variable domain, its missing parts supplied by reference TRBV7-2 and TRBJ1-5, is GAGVSQSPSNKVTEKGKDVELRCDPISGHTALYWYRQSLGQGLEFLIYFQGNSAPDKSGLPSDRFSAERTGGSVSTLTIQRTQQEDSAVYLCASSLRGGNQPQHFGDGTRLSIL.

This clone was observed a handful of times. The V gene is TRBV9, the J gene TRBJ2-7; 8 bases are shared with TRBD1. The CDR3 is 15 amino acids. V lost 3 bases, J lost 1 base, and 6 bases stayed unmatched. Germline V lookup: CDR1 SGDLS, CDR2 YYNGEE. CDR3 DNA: TGTGCCAGCAGCGCGACAGGGGAGGAATCCTACGAGCAGTACTTC. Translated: CASSATGEESYEQYF.

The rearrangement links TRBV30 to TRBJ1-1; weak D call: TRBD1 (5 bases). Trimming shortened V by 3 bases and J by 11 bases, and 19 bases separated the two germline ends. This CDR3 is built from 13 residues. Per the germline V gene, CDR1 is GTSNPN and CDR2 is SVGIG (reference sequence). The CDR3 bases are TGTGCCTGGAGCCGGAATGAGGCGGGGGAGGCTTTCTTT. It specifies CAWSRNEAGEAFF.

In DNA form, the CDR3 reads TGTGCCGAACCGACAGGGAGAAAGGATGGCTACACCTTC. Amino acid sequence: CAEPTGRKDGYTF. The chain joins TRBV7-9 to TRBJ1-2, with 7 positions matching TRBD1. Germline V lookup: CDR1 SEHNR, CDR2 FQNEAQ (reference sequence). The CDR3 is made up of 13 amino acids. V lost 11 bases to trimming and J lost 6 bases; unmatched junction nucleotides: 12.

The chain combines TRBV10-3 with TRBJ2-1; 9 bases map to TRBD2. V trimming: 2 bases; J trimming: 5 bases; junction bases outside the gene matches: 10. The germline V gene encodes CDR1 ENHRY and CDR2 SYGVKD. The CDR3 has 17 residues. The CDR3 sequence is CAISEGLAGGLDNEQFF. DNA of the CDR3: TGTGCCATCAGTGAGGGGCTTGCGGGGGGGCTGGACAATGAGCAGTTCTTC.

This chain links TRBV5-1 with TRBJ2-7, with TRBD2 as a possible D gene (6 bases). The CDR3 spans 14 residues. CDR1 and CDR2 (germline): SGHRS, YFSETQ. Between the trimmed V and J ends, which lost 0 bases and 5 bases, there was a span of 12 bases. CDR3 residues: CASSLDGREDEQYF. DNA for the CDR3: TGCGCCAGCAGCTTGGATGGCAGGGAGGACGAGCAGTACTTC.

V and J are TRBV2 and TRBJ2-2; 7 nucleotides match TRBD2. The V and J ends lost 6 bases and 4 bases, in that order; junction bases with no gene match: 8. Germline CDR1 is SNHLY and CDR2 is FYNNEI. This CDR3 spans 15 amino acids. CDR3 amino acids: CASRGGLGGTGELFF. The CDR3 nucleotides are TGTGCCAGCAGGGGAGGACTAGGAGGCACCGGGGAGCTGTTTTTT.

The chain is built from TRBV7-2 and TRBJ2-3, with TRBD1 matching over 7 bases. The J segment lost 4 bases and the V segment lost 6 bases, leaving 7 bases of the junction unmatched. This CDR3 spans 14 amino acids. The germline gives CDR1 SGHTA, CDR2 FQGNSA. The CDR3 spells CASRPRQGPDTQYF. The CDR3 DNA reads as TGTGCCAGCAGGCCTAGACAGGGACCAGATACGCAGTATTTT.

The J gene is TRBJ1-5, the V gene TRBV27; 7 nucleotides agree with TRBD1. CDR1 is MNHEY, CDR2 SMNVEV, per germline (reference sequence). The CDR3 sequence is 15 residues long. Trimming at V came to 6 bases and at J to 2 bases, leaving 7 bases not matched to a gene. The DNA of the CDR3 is TGTGCCAGCAGATCTCGGGACAGCCGCAATCAGCCCCAGCATTTT. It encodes CASRSRDSRNQPQHF.

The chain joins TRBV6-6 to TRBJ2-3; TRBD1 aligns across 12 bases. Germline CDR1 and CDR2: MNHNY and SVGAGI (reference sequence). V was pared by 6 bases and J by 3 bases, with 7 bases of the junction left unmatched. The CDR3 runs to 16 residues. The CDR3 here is CASSHRDRGRTDTQYF. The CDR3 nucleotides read TGTGCCAGCAGCCACCGGGACAGGGGGCGGACAGATACGCAGTATTTT.

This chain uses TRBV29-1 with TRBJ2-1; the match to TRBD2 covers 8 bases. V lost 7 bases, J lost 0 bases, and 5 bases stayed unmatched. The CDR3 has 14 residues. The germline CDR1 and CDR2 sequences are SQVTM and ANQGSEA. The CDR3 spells CSAKAGVSYNEQFF. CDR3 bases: TGCAGCGCAAAAGCGGGGGTCTCCTACAATGAGCAGTTCTTC.

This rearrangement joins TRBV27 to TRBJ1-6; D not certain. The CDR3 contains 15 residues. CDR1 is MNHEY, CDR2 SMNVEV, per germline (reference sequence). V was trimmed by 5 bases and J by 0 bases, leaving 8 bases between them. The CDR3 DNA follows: TGTGCCAGCAGTGCGGGGAACTCCTATAATTCACCCCTCCACTTT. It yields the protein CASSAGNSYNSPLHF.